The entry below gives a single TCR beta chain sequence along with its context. The antigen is not known. Sorting of CD4+ naive, central memory, regulatory and stem cell-like memory cells was performed via CD45RO/CCR7/CD25/CD127/CD95/CD27. Since all of the isolated RNA was reverse transcribed, expressed TCRB transcripts were what got sequenced. Sequencing used immunoSEQ multiplex PCR; TCRdb keeps in-frame clones, though not all of them. The data contain roughly 150,000 clones, 11% of them seen just once; the ten biggest clones take up over 2%. The sample originates from a study of beta chain features in type 1 diabetes. The study's findings and limits: PCR, the amplification step, might favor shorter templates, equally in patients and controls.

The CDR3 is 15 amino acids. The germline gives CDR1 SGHTA, CDR2 FQGNSA. V lost 5 bases and J lost 7, with 15 bases in between. The sequence came from a man between 18 and 35 years old in good health. The sample consisted of central memory CD4+ T cells from blood. The chain joins TRBV7-2 to TRBJ1-6; D is possibly TRBD1 (5 bases). CDR3 sequence reads: CASSAQGTGNSPLHF. The DNA for the CDR3 is TGTGCCAGCAGCGCGCAGGGAACGGGGAATTCACCCCTCCACTTT.